This TCR beta chain came from a study of STAT5B mutations in CD4+ large granular lymphocyte leukemia. Study summary: Healthy donors showed HLA-associated enrichment of the CDR3 'QG' motif.

TCRdb's table, derived via immunoSEQ multiplex PCR, lists solely in-frame clones and lacks some. This sample yields 32,000 or so clones, of which approximately 79% are seen a single time; roughly 6.4% belongs to the top ten. The length of the CDR3 is 14 residues. Germline CDR1 and CDR2: SGHTA and FQGNSA. V was cut by 5 bases and J by 2 bases, with 11 bases left in between. This sequence was found in a human donor in good health. V gene TRBV7-2 combines with J gene TRBJ2-3, with D possibly TRBD2 on 5 matching bases. Sequenced material: CD4+ T cells from blood buffy coats. CDR3 residues: CASSPGFITDTQYF. CDR3 sequence (DNA): TGTGCCAGCAGCCCGGGGTTCATCACAGATACGCAGTATTTT.